The clone carrying this T cell receptor beta chain showed up just a few times. Germline V gene data show CDR1 as MNHEY and CDR2 as SMNVEV (reference sequence). V lost 4 bases, J lost 3 bases, and 9 bases lay in between. The CDR3 totals 14 residues. In the source study's methods: Reference gene primers were amplified, and this amplification served to estimate nucleated cell counts. Assay used: immunoSEQ multiplex PCR; TCRdb lists only in-frame clones, some missing. That table is the source of V, J and clone size, and D and trimming were worked out from the DNA. The sample has 250,000 to 350,000 clones, roughly nine tenths seen once. The sample is drawn from a study of blood T cell repertoires in COVID-19.

The rearrangement links TRBV27 to TRBJ2-2; no clear D. Sample: peripheral blood. The sequence came from a man younger than 35 with active or convalescent COVID-19. The DNA for the CDR3 is TGTGCCAGCAGTTCTGGGCAGCACACCGGGGAGCTGTTTTTT. Translated, it gives CASSSGQHTGELFF.